The next 16 T cell receptor beta chains were all read from a single sample in a study of blood T cell repertoires in COVID-19. Assay used: immunoSEQ multiplex PCR; TCRdb lists only in-frame clones, some missing. Of 240,000 or so clones listed, 90% are singletons. The sequencing input was PBMCs or T cells enriched from blood (not recorded which). Receptors were obtained from a man aged 45-60 years who had been exposed to COVID-19.

V is TRBV6-1 and J is TRBJ2-5, with D possibly TRBD1 on 6 matching bases. Per the germline V gene, CDR1 is MNHNS and CDR2 is SASEGT. The germline V and J ends were trimmed by 1 base and 2 bases, with 11 bases remaining between them. The CDR3 is made up of 15 amino acids. CDR3 loop: CASSEVWGLQETQYF. In nucleotides, the CDR3 is TGTGCCAGCAGTGAAGTGTGGGGGCTACAAGAGACCCAGTACTTC.

The chain links TRBV2 to TRBJ1-5; 9 bases match TRBD1. The CDR3 extends over 14 amino acids. Germline V gene lookup returns CDR1 SNHLY and CDR2 FYNNEI. Trimming cost V 5 bases and J 8 bases; bases outside gene matches: 7. CDR3 region: CASSSQGAAEPQHF. CDR3 bases: TGTGCCAGCAGTTCACAGGGGGCAGCGGAGCCCCAGCATTTT.

This clone was seen a handful of times. The rearrangement uses TRBV2 and TRBJ1-6; 8 bases match TRBD1. The V segment lost 7 bases and the J segment 9 bases; nucleotides outside the gene matches: 5. The CDR3 totals 13 residues. Looked up from germline, CDR1 is SNHLY and CDR2 is FYNNEI. The CDR3 loop reads CASKDREGSPLHF. The CDR3 DNA follows: TGTGCCAGCAAGGACAGGGAGGGTTCACCCCTCCACTTT. The variable domain in full, with the rest retrieved from reference TRBV2 and TRBJ1-6, is EPEVTQTPSHQVTQMGQEVILRCVPISNHLYFYWYRQILGQKVEFLVSFYNNEISEKSEIFDDQFSVERPDGSNFTLKIRSTKLEDSAMYFCASKDREGSPLHFGNGTRLTVT.

V usage is TRBV28 and J usage is TRBJ2-7, with TRBD1 identical over 9 bases. The CDR3 has 13 residues. The ends lost 7 bases at V and 6 bases at J; junction bases unmatched: 7. Germline lookup yields CDR1 MDHEN and CDR2 SYDVKM. Here the CDR3 reads CASTDRGASEQYV. The CDR3 DNA reads as TGTGCCAGCACCGACAGGGGGGCCTCCGAGCAGTACGTC.

This clone was detected once. The rearrangement joins TRBV7-9 to TRBJ1-1; D is uncertain. Trimming left V 2 bases short and J 1 base short, with 8 bases between. This CDR3 spans 14 amino acids. Germline V lookup: CDR1 SEHNR, CDR2 FQNEAQ (reference sequence). The CDR3 region has the DNA TGTGCCAGCAGCTTATCCCCACAGAACACTGAAGCTTTCTTT. Protein: CASSLSPQNTEAFF.

In this sample, this clone turned up once. This chain joins TRBV25-1 and TRBJ2-1; the match to TRBD2 covers 8 bases. V was pared by 4 bases and J by 9 bases, with 8 bases of the junction left unmatched. CDR3 length equals 14 residues. The germline gives CDR1 MGHDK, CDR2 SYGVNS. CDR3 sequence reads: CASSGRTSNSEQFF. CDR3 DNA: TGTGCCAGCAGTGGCAGGACTAGCAATTCTGAGCAGTTCTTC. Using reference TRBV25-1 and TRBJ2-1 for the parts outside the CDR3, the full variable domain is EADIYQTPRYLVIGTGKKITLECSQTMGHDKMYWYQQDPGMELHLIHYSYGVNSTEKGDLSSESTVSRIRTEHFPLTLESARPSHTSQYLCASSGRTSNSEQFFGPGTRLTVL.

The chain links TRBV2 to TRBJ2-5, with 8 bases lining up with TRBD1. The V gene end was trimmed by 8 bases and the J gene end by 4 bases; junction bases not matched to a gene: 6. The CDR3 totals 13 residues. Germline CDR1 SNHLY, CDR2 FYNNEI. As DNA, the CDR3 is TGTGCCAGCGGTTGGACAGGGATAGAGACCCAGTACTTC. Protein product: CASGWTGIETQYF. The full variable domain, its missing parts supplied by reference TRBV2 and TRBJ2-5, is EPEVTQTPSHQVTQMGQEVILRCVPISNHLYFYWYRQILGQKVEFLVSFYNNEISEKSEIFDDQFSVERPDGSNFTLKIRSTKLEDSAMYFCASGWTGIETQYFGPGTRLLVL.

This clone was recorded once. The V call is TRBV6-5, the J call TRBJ2-1; 11 bases are shared with TRBD2. CDR3 length: 14 residues. Germline CDR1 and CDR2: MNHEY and SVGAGI. V was clipped by 8 bases and J by 3 bases; unmatched bases: 3. CDR3 coding DNA: TGTGCCAGCGCACTAGCGGGAGACTACAATGAGCAGTTCTTC. Encoded protein: CASALAGDYNEQFF.

This clone was observed a single time. This chain joins TRBV11-3 and TRBJ1-6; no clear D. The germline CDR1 and CDR2 sequences are SGHNT and YENEEA. V lost 0 bases and J lost 6, with 9 bases in between. CDR3 length equals 15 residues. CDR3: CASSLEWESNSPLHF. DNA for the CDR3: TGTGCCAGCAGCTTAGAATGGGAGAGTAATTCACCCCTCCACTTT.

This chain connects TRBV3-1 (or the pseudogene TRBV3-2) to TRBJ1-1; 7 nucleotides agree with TRBD1. Unmatched junction bases numbered 9, after V lost 3 bases and J lost 2 bases. Germline V lookup: CDR1 LGHDT, CDR2 YNNKEL (reference sequence). This CDR3 is 16 amino acids long. Here the CDR3 reads CASSHPRGTVNTEAFF. For the CDR3, the DNA is TGTGCCAGCAGCCATCCCCGCGGGACAGTTAACACTGAAGCTTTCTTT.

This chain links TRBV28 with TRBJ1-5, with 10 nucleotides matching TRBD1. The V gene end was trimmed by 4 bases and the J gene end by 0 bases; junction bases not matched to a gene: 9. This CDR3 is built from 18 residues. Germline lookup yields CDR1 MDHEN and CDR2 SYDVKM. The CDR3 DNA follows: TGTGCCAGCAGTTCCCTGGACAGGGGGAAAAATAGCAATCAGCCCCAGCATTTT. Amino acids: CASSSLDRGKNSNQPQHF.

The V and J genes are TRBV30 and TRBJ1-1; 11 bases line up with TRBD1. CDR1 is GTSNPN, CDR2 SVGIG, per germline (reference sequence). The V segment lost 7 bases and the J segment 6 bases; nucleotides outside the gene matches: 4. The CDR3 totals 12 residues. The CDR3 is CASDRGRAEAFF. The CDR3, as DNA: TGTGCCTCGGACAGGGGGCGGGCTGAAGCTTTCTTT.

The J gene is TRBJ2-1, the V gene TRBV18, with D unresolved. CDR3 length: 15 amino acids. Germline loops: CDR1 KGHSH, CDR2 LQKENI. The V gene lost 3 bases and the J gene lost 5 bases, with 14 bases spanning the gap. The CDR3 spells CASSPTVFYNNEQFF. CDR3 sequence (DNA): TGTGCCAGCTCACCCACAGTATTCTACAACAATGAGCAGTTCTTC.

This clone was picked up a small number of times. Other DNA sequences in the same sample also yield this CDR3. The chain links TRBV28 to TRBJ1-3; no clear D gene. The CDR3 spans 15 residues. The germline V and J ends were trimmed by 2 bases and 0 bases, with 8 bases remaining between them. Germline V gene sequence: CDR1 MDHEN, CDR2 SYDVKM. CDR3: CASSLPGSSGNTIYF. DNA for the CDR3: TGTGCCAGCAGTTTACCCGGGAGCTCTGGAAACACCATATATTTT.

This chain links TRBV11-2 with TRBJ1-2, with a possible D match to TRBD1 (5 bases). Germline CDR1 is SGHAT and CDR2 is FQNNGV. This CDR3 region has 14 residues. Trimming removed 3 bases at V and 2 bases at J, with 10 bases between. CDR3: CASSFGEGNYGYTF. The CDR3 DNA reads TGTGCCAGCAGCTTTGGGGAGGGGAACTATGGCTACACCTTC.

V is TRBV7-3 and J is TRBJ1-1, with 9 bases lining up with TRBD1. Per germline, CDR1 SGHTA and CDR2 FQGTGA. The CDR3 contains 15 residues. V was clipped by 6 bases and J by 1 base; unmatched bases: 6. This CDR3 reads CASRPRTGANTEAFF. The CDR3 bases are TGTGCCAGCAGACCCCGGACAGGGGCGAACACTGAAGCTTTCTTT.